Sequencing of this T cell receptor beta chain was carried out in a study of cytomegalovirus exposure and HLA in healthy donors. This CDR3 contains 15 residues. Germline V gene sequence: CDR1 MDHEN, CDR2 SYDVKM. V lost 6 bases, J lost 0 bases, and 7 bases stayed unmatched. Researchers ran the PCR with 60 Vbeta and 13 Jbeta primers. Some clones are missing from TCRdb's copy, which holds only in-frame ones; the method was immunoSEQ multiplex PCR. Of more than 85,000 clones listed, 81% were seen once; the top ten hold less than 2.5%. The J gene is TRBJ2-7, the V gene TRBV28; 8 bases align to TRBD1. This TCR was sampled from a woman aged 25 to 45 in good health and CMV-seronegative. Sequenced: PBMCs. The CDR3 sequence: CASSEGTGRSYEQYF. For the CDR3, the DNA is TGTGCCAGCAGCGAGGGGACAGGACGCTCCTACGAGCAGTACTTC. The variable domain in full, completed from reference TRBV28 and TRBJ2-7, reads DVKVTQSSRYLVKRTGEKVFLECVQDMDHENMFWYRQDPGLGLRLIYFSYDVKMKEKGDIPEGYSVSREKKERFSLILESASTNQTSMYLCASSEGTGRSYEQYFGPGTRLTVT.